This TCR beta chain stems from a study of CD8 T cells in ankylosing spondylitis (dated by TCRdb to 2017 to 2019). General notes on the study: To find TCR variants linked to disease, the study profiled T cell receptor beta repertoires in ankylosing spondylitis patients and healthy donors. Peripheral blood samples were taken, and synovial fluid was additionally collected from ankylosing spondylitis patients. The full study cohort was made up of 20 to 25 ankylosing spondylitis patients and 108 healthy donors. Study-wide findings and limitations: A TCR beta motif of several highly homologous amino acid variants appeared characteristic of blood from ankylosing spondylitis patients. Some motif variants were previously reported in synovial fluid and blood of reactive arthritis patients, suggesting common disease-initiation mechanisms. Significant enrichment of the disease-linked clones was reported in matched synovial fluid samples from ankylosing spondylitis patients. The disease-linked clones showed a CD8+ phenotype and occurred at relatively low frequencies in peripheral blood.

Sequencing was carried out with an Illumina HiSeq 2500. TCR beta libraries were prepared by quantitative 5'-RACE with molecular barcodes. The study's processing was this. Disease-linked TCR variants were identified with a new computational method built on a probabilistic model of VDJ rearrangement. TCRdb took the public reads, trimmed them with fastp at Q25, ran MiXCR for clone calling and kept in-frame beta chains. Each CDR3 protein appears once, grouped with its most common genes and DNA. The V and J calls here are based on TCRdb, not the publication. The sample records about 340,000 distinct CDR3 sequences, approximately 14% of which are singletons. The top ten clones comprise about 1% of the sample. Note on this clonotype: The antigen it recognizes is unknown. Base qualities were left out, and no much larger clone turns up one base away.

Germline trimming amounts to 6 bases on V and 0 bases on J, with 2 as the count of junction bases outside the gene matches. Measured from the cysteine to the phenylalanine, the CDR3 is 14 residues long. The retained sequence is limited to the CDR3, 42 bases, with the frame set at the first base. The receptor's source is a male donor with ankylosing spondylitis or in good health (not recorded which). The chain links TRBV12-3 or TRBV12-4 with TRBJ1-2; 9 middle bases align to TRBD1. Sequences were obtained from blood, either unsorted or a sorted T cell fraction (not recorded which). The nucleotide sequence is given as TGTGCCAGCAGGGGGACAGGGACTAACTATGGCTACACCTTC. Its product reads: CASRGTGTNYGYTF.